Each of the 22 T cell receptor beta chains below was sequenced from the same sample in a study of early T cells in non-severe SARS-CoV-2 infection. TCRdb fed the 5' RACE reads into MiXCR, producing one record per CDR3 protein. Of tens of thousands of distinct CDR3 sequences detected, under 11% appear once; the ten largest clones hold 4.5%. Sequenced input: whole blood. The receptors shown here come from an adult who was a healthcare worker with PCR-confirmed SARS-CoV-2 infection or an uninfected control (not recorded which).

The chain employs TRBV19 and TRBJ1-2, with 7 bases lining up with TRBD1. The CDR3 spans 14 residues. Trimming took 10 bases from V and 3 from J; bases not matched to a gene: 11. Germline V gene sequence: CDR1 LNHDA, CDR2 SQIVND (reference sequence). CDR3 protein: CATSPGQSYYGYTF. CDR3 DNA sequence: TGTGCCACATCCCCGGGACAGTCCTACTATGGCTACACCTTC.

This clonotype was seen ten or more times. The gene calls are TRBV4-2 and TRBJ2-2, with D unresolved. The ends were cut back, 0 bases at V and 7 bases at J, with 6 bases in the middle. The CDR3 is 13 amino acids. Germline V gene lookup returns CDR1 LGHNA and CDR2 YNFKEQ. The CDR3 sequence: CASSQESVGELFF. DNA of the CDR3: TGTGCCAGCAGCCAAGAATCCGTCGGGGAGCTGTTTTTT.

The chain joins TRBV3-1 to TRBJ2-3, with 9 nucleotides matching TRBD2. Germline lookup yields CDR1 LGHDT and CDR2 YNNKEL (reference sequence). Germline trimming cut 4 bases from V and 6 bases from J; bases unmatched to any gene: 5. This CDR3 is built from 14 residues. As DNA, the CDR3 is TGTGCCAGCAGCCCCCGGACTAGCGTGGATACGCAGTATTTT. It specifies CASSPRTSVDTQYF.

This clonotype was seen at least ten times. The genes are TRBV12-5 and TRBJ2-1, with 16 nucleotides matching TRBD2. CDR1 is LGHNT, CDR2 FRNRAP, per germline. Germline trimming cut 7 bases from V and 10 bases from J; bases unmatched to any gene: 10. The CDR3 length is 16 residues. CDR3 protein: CASAPGLAGGLGEQFF. CDR3 DNA sequence: TGTGCTAGTGCCCCGGGACTAGCGGGGGGGCTAGGGGAGCAGTTCTTC.

The chain is built from TRBV3-1 and TRBJ2-2, with D possibly matching TRBD2 (6 bases). The CDR3 is 16 amino acids. V shed 1 base and J shed 4 bases, with 13 bases lying between them. The germline V gene has CDR1 LGHDT and CDR2 YNNKEL (reference sequence). The CDR3 DNA reads TGTGCCAGCAGCCAAGTTGCGGGGCAGGGCACCGGGGAGCTGTTTTTT. As protein: CASSQVAGQGTGELFF.

This clonotype was found many times. In DNA, the CDR3 is TGCAGTGCTAGAGATCCGGGCCGGACGTGGAGCAATCAGCCCCAGCATTTT. It encodes CSARDPGRTWSNQPQHF. The genes are TRBV20-1 and TRBJ1-5; D gene ambiguous. The CDR3 length is 17 residues. V was shortened by 0 bases and J by 1 base, with 16 bases between the two germline ends. Germline lookup yields CDR1 DFQATT and CDR2 SNEGSKA (reference sequence).

In its sample, this clonotype was seen many times. CDR3 nucleotides: TGCGCCAGCAGCTTAGGGATCCTAGCGGGGATCACAGATACGCAGTATTTT. Amino acid sequence: CASSLGILAGITDTQYF. The V gene is TRBV5-1, the J gene TRBJ2-3; 9 positions match TRBD2. The CDR3 sequence is 17 residues long. Per germline, CDR1 SGHRS and CDR2 YFSETQ. The junction had 9 bases not matched to a gene; V was cut back by 2 bases and J by 2 bases. The entire variable domain, with the rest obtained from reference TRBV5-1 and TRBJ2-3, is as follows: KAGVTQTPRYLIKTRGQQVTLSCSPISGHRSVSWYQQTPGQGLQFLFEYFSETQRNKGNFPGRFSGRQFSNSRSEMNVSTLELGDSALYLCASSLGILAGITDTQYFGPGTRLTVL.

Only a few counts were recorded for this clonotype. This chain joins TRBV9 and TRBJ1-6; perhaps TRBD1 as D (5 bases). CDR1 is SGDLS, CDR2 YYNGEE, per germline. The CDR3 is made up of 14 amino acids. The V end was cut by 7 bases, the J end by 10 bases, with 18 bases between. For the CDR3, the DNA is TGTGCCAGCTCCCACGGGGCCGTGAAGTCACCCCTCCACTTT. It encodes CASSHGAVKSPLHF.

This clonotype was seen repeatedly, ten times or more. The V gene is TRBV5-1, the J gene TRBJ2-1, with 8 positions matching TRBD2. Germline V gene sequence: CDR1 SGHRS, CDR2 YFSETQ. Trimming removed 7 bases from V and 1 base from J; junction bases left unmatched: 7. This CDR3 is 15 amino acids long. CDR3 coding DNA: TGCGCCAGCTCCTACCTAGCGGGTTCCTACAATGAGCAGTTCTTC. Encoded protein: CASSYLAGSYNEQFF.

The sample holds many counts of this clonotype. This rearrangement joins TRBV7-8 to TRBJ2-1; D not resolved. Trimming removed 5 bases from V and 9 bases from J, with 11 bases in between. Germline loops: CDR1 SGHVS, CDR2 FQNEAQ. The CDR3 contains 12 residues. The CDR3 DNA sequence: TGTGCCAGCAGCCACAGTCGGGCTGAGCAGTTCTTC. Amino acid sequence: CASSHSRAEQFF.

In its sample, this clonotype was seen many times. This sequence joins TRBV9 and TRBJ2-2, with D possibly being TRBD1 (6 bases). This CDR3 is built from 14 residues. Germline V CDR1 and CDR2: SGDLS, YYNGEE. Trimming stripped 2 bases from V and 8 bases from J, with 13 bases between. The chain's CDR3 is CASSVGTRPGELFF. The CDR3 DNA reads as TGTGCCAGCAGCGTTGGGACACGCCCGGGGGAGCTGTTTTTT.

This clonotype was observed many times. The germline gene is not matched at one end of the junction; a read error may be the cause. The chain combines TRBV7-9 with TRBJ1-5; D unclear. CDR1 is SEHNR and CDR2 is FQNEAQ in the germline V gene (reference sequence). The CDR3 is made up of 14 amino acids. The DNA for the CDR3 is TGTGCCAGCAGCTTAGGCCAGACCCCTCAGGCCCAGCATTTT. Translating it yields CASSLGQTPQAQHF.

The chain uses TRBV11-2 and TRBJ1-1; 9 bases are a match to TRBD1. Per germline, CDR1 SGHAT and CDR2 FQNNGV. The CDR3 sequence is 13 residues long. V lost 5 bases, J lost 10 bases, and 8 bases stayed unmatched. The CDR3 reads CASSPGTGWIAFF. In nucleotides, the CDR3 is TGTGCCAGCAGCCCGGGGACAGGGTGGATAGCTTTCTTT.

This clonotype was seen repeatedly, ten times or more. The chain combines TRBV12-3 or TRBV12-4 with TRBJ1-1; 10 bases agree with TRBD1. V lost 0 bases to trimming and J lost 1 base; unmatched junction nucleotides: 2. The CDR3 length is 16 residues. The CDR3 reads CASSLAGDRGNTEAFF. The CDR3 DNA reads as TGTGCCAGCAGTTTAGCGGGGGACAGGGGGAACACTGAAGCTTTCTTT.

This clonotype was picked up many times. The chain recombines TRBV20-1 with TRBJ2-7; D possibly corresponds to TRBD2 (6 bases). The germline V gene encodes CDR1 DFQATT and CDR2 SNEGSKA (reference sequence). V was cut by 3 bases and J by 6 bases, with 18 bases left in between. The CDR3 extends over 14 amino acids. The CDR3 region is CSASLAVGWGEQYF. Written as DNA, the CDR3 is TGCAGTGCTAGTTTAGCGGTGGGTTGGGGCGAGCAGTACTTC.

This clonotype showed up many times. The chain links TRBV19 to TRBJ1-6; TRBD1 might be the D (5 bases). CDR3 length: 14 amino acids. The V gene lost 6 bases and the J gene lost 6 bases, with 12 bases spanning the gap. CDR1 and CDR2 (germline): LNHDA, SQIVND (reference sequence). CDR3 in amino acids: CASRGAGSNSPLHF. The CDR3 DNA sequence: TGTGCCAGTAGAGGGGCAGGGAGTAATTCACCCCTCCACTTT.

The genes are TRBV19 and TRBJ1-2, with no clear D. This CDR3 is built from 14 residues. CDR1 and CDR2 from the germline V gene are LNHDA and SQIVND (reference sequence). V gave up 2 bases and J gave up 5 bases, with 12 bases separating them. CDR3 protein: CASSIRRVLYGYTF. Here the CDR3 DNA reads TGTGCCAGTAGTATACGACGGGTACTTTATGGCTACACCTTC.

There are many counts of this clonotype. V usage is TRBV10-3 and J usage is TRBJ2-2, with 11 bases aligning to TRBD2. The CDR3 runs to 19 residues. Germline V gene data show CDR1 as ENHRY and CDR2 as SYGVKD. V lost 6 bases and J lost 3; bases outside the gene matches: 15. The CDR3 DNA sequence: TGTGCCATCAGCGAACAGGGAGTTCCGGGACTAGCGGACACCGGGGAGCTGTTTTTT. Its protein is CAISEQGVPGLADTGELFF.

This clonotype was counted ten times or more. J is TRBJ1-2 and V is TRBV5-4; D is undetermined. CDR1 and CDR2 (germline): SGHNT, YYREEE (reference sequence). The length of the CDR3 is 12 residues. Trimming shortened V by 9 bases and J by 4 bases, and 13 bases separated the two germline ends. CDR3 bases: TGTGCCACCAAAGGCTCGGGCTATGGCTACACCTTC. Protein product: CATKGSGYGYTF.

This chain joins TRBV12-3 or TRBV12-4 and TRBJ2-2, with 15 positions matching TRBD2. Trimming cost V 2 bases and J 4 bases; bases outside gene matches: 2. The length of the CDR3 is 17 residues. The DNA of the CDR3 is TGTGCCAGCAGTTTACCGGGACTAGCGGGGGGCACCGGGGAGCTGTTTTTT. Amino acid sequence: CASSLPGLAGGTGELFF.

This clonotype has a count of ten or more. This chain joins TRBV29-1 and TRBJ2-3; D gene uncertain. The CDR3 contains 12 residues. Trimming stripped 3 bases from V and 1 base from J, with 5 bases between. Germline V gives CDR1 SQVTM, CDR2 ANQGSEA. The CDR3 nucleotides are TGCAGCGTTGATTTAGGCACAGATACGCAGTATTTT. This sequence encodes CSVDLGTDTQYF.

This clonotype was detected ten times or more. The chain has TRBV5-6 and TRBJ1-2; TRBD1 aligns across 9 bases. This CDR3 spans 14 amino acids. V lost 5 bases to trimming and J lost 4 bases; unmatched junction nucleotides: 6. Germline assignment: CDR1 SGHDT and CDR2 YYEEEE. DNA of the CDR3: TGTGCCAGCAGAACGACAGGGGGTTCCTATGGCTACACCTTC. Protein: CASRTTGGSYGYTF. The whole variable domain, remainder taken from reference TRBV5-6 and TRBJ1-2, is DAGVTQSPTHLIKTRGQQVTLRCSPKSGHDTVSWYQQALGQGPQFIFQYYEEEERQRGNFPDRFSGHQFPNYSSELNVNALLLGDSALYLCASRTTGGSYGYTFGSGTRLTVV.